The entry below describes one T cell receptor beta chain. The antigen is unknown. The protocol was immunoSEQ multiplex PCR, while the TCRdb copy is restricted to in-frame clones and leaves out a portion. The sample has 170,000 or so clones, roughly four fifths seen once. Separate from the approximately 670-subject first cohort was the approximately 110-subject validation cohort, to which the donors belonged. The CDR3 loop spans 11 amino acids. CDR1 is SGHRS, CDR2 YFSETQ, per germline. V lost 7 bases and J lost 3, with 7 bases in between. This sample is part of a study of cytomegalovirus exposure and HLA in healthy donors. Points from the study as a whole: Reports showed the classifier diagnosing cytomegalovirus status with high specificity and sensitivity. Among TCR beta chains, those listed as cytomegalovirus-associated numbered over 150.

Source material: PBMCs. The rearrangement links TRBV5-1 to TRBJ1-1; the D is unclear. This sequence originates from a woman aged 18-29 years in good health and CMV-seropositive. As DNA, the CDR3 is TGCGCCAGCCGACAAGACACTGAAGCTTTCTTT. This encodes CASRQDTEAFF.